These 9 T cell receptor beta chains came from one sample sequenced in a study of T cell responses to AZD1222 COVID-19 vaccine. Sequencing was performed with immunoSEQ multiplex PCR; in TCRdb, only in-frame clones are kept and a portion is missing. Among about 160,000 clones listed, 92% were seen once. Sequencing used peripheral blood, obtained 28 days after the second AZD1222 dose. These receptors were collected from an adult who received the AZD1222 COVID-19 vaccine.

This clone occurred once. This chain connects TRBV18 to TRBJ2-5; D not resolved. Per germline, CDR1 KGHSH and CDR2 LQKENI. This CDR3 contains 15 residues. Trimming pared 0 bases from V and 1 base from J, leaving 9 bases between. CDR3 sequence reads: CASSPPSQFQETQYF. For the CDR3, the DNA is TGTGCCAGCTCACCACCGTCACAGTTCCAAGAGACCCAGTACTTC.

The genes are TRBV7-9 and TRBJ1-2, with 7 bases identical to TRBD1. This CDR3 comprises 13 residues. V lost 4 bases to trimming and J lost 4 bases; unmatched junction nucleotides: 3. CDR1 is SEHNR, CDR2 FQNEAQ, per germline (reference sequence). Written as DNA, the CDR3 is TGTGCCAGCAGCTCAGGGGGTGGCTATGGCTACACCTTC. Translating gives CASSSGGGYGYTF.

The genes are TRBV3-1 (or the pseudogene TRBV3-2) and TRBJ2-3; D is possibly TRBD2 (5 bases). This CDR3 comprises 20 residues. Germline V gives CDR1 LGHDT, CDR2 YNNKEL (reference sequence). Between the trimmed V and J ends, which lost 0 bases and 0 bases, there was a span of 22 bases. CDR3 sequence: CASSQDPPAAATFSTDTQYF. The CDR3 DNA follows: TGTGCCAGCAGCCAAGATCCCCCAGCGGCAGCTACCTTTAGCACAGATACGCAGTATTTT.

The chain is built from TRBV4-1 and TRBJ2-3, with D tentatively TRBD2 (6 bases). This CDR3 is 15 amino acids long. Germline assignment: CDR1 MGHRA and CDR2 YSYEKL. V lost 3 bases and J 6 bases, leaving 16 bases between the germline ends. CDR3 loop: CASSHAGTPADTQYF. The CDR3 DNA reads TGCGCCAGCAGCCACGCGGGGACCCCAGCGGATACGCAGTATTTT.

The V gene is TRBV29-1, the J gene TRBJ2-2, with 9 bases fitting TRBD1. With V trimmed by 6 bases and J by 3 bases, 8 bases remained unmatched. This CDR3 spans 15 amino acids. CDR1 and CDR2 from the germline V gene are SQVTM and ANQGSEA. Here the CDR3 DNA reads TGCAGCGTAGCTACCGGGACAGGGTACACCGGGGAGCTGTTTTTT. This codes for CSVATGTGYTGELFF.

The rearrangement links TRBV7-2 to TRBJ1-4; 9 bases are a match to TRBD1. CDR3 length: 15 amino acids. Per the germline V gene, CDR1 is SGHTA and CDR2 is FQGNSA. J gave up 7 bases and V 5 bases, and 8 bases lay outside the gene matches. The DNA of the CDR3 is TGTGCCAGCAGCCGGCCCACAGGGGGCGGTGAAAAACTGTTTTTT. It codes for CASSRPTGGGEKLFF. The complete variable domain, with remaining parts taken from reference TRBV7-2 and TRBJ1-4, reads GAGVSQSPSNKVTEKGKDVELRCDPISGHTALYWYRQSLGQGLEFLIYFQGNSAPDKSGLPSDRFSAERTGGSVSTLTIQRTQQEDSAVYLCASSRPTGGGEKLFFGSGTQLSVL.

The CDR3, as DNA: TGTGCCAGCAGGCGGCCAGGGGTGGGGTACAATGAGCAGTTCTTC. Amino acid sequence: CASRRPGVGYNEQFF. The J gene is TRBJ2-1, the V gene TRBV6-6, with a possible D match to TRBD1 (6 bases). V was shortened by 6 bases and J by 4 bases, with 16 bases between the two germline ends. Germline loops: CDR1 MNHNY, CDR2 SVGAGI (reference sequence). The CDR3 spans 15 residues.

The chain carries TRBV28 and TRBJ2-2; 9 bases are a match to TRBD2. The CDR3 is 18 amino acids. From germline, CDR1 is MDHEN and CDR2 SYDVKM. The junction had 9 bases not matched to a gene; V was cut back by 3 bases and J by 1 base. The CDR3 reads CASSFGLAGRLNTGELFF. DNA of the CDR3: TGTGCCAGCAGTTTTGGGCTAGCGGGGCGCTTGAACACCGGGGAGCTGTTTTTT.

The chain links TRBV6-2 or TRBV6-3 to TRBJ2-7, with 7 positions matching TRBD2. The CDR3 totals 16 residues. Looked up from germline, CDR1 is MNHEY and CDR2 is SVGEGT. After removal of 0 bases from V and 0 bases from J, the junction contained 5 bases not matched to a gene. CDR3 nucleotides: TGTGCCAGCAGTTACTCGTACAGCGGGGTCTCCTACGAGCAGTACTTC. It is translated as CASSYSYSGVSYEQYF.